The clone carrying this TCR beta chain was detected a few times. No antigen is known for it. Next came a second PCR, run for roughly 6 to 11 cycles, which used a sample-barcoded 5' primer along with a J-beta primer mix. Each cDNA molecule carried a tag from a template-switch adaptor that contained 12 random nucleotides. Each CDR3 protein is one row after TCRdb ran MiXCR on the 5' RACE reads. The sample consists of about 1.6 million distinct CDR3 sequences, about 31% of them appearing once. CDR1 SGHTA and CDR2 FQGNSA come from the germline V gene. This CDR3 contains 14 residues. The V segment lost 5 bases and the J segment 2 bases; nucleotides outside the gene matches: 1. This sample was taken from a study of blood T cells in healthy people across ages. Study conclusions and caveats: Researchers judged that diversity estimates from one million T cells fell short of true values.

This TCR came from a woman younger than 45 in good health. The sample was blood. The chain joins TRBV7-2 to TRBJ2-1; TRBD2 aligns across 9 bases. CDR3 coding DNA: TGTGCCAGCAGCCGACTAGCGGCCTACAATGAGCAGTTCTTC. Encoded protein: CASSRLAAYNEQFF.